These 15 T cell receptor beta chains were sequenced from one sample in a study of STAT5B mutations in CD4+ large granular lymphocyte leukemia. Sequenced by immunoSEQ multiplex PCR; TCRdb stores in-frame clones only, minus some. The sample includes just over 25,000 clones, approximately 81% of them seen just once. What was sequenced was CD4+ T cells from blood buffy coats. These receptor sequences come from a human donor in good health.

V gene TRBV19 combines with J gene TRBJ1-2; D gene unclear. Germline V gives CDR1 LNHDA, CDR2 SQIVND (reference sequence). Trimming left V 7 bases short and J 4 bases short, with 13 bases between. The CDR3 consists of 13 residues. The CDR3 bases are TGTGCCAGTAAATTCTCCGCGGGCTATGGCTACACCTTC. Protein product: CASKFSAGYGYTF.

CDR3 loop: CASSLGPSGREHMGETQYF. CDR3 coding DNA: TGTGCCAGCAGCTTAGGTCCTAGCGGGAGGGAGCACATGGGGGAGACCCAGTACTTC. This chain links TRBV11-2 with TRBJ2-5, with 12 bases lining up with TRBD2. Germline CDR1 and CDR2: SGHAT and FQNNGV. The CDR3 runs to 19 residues. With 1 base clipped from V and 5 bases from J, the junction kept 14 bases outside the gene matches.

This clone was detected once. This sequence joins TRBV6-6 and TRBJ1-2; D is uncertain. Trimming cost V 2 bases and J 8 bases, with 15 bases left between them. CDR1 and CDR2 from the germline V gene are MNHNY and SVGAGI (reference sequence). The CDR3 consists of 14 residues. CDR3 sequence: CASSYPRAQDGYTF. DNA for the CDR3: TGTGCCAGCAGTTACCCCCGGGCCCAGGACGGCTACACCTTC.

This chain uses TRBV11-2 with TRBJ1-1; no clear D. Trimming shortened V by 0 bases and J by 0 bases, and 2 bases separated the two germline ends. Per the germline V gene, CDR1 is SGHAT and CDR2 is FQNNGV. The CDR3 covers 13 residues. As DNA, the CDR3 is TGTGCCAGCAGCTTAGAGATGAACACTGAAGCTTTCTTT. It codes for CASSLEMNTEAFF.

The CDR3 DNA follows: TGTGCCAGCAGCTTAGACAGACTAGCGGTGAACACCGGGGAGCTGTTTTTT. As protein: CASSLDRLAVNTGELFF. The rearrangement uses TRBV11-2 and TRBJ2-2; 9 bases match TRBD2. Germline values: CDR1 SGHAT, CDR2 FQNNGV. Trimming cost V 0 bases and J 1 base; bases outside gene matches: 3. CDR3 length: 17 amino acids.

The chain employs TRBV19 and TRBJ2-5; D is unclear. Germline loops: CDR1 LNHDA, CDR2 SQIVND (reference sequence). The V gene lost 4 bases and the J gene lost 0 bases, with 12 bases spanning the gap. CDR3 length: 15 residues. This CDR3 is CASSTAARYQETQYF. Here the CDR3 DNA reads TGTGCCAGTAGTACCGCAGCGCGTTACCAAGAGACCCAGTACTTC.

The gene calls are TRBV18 and TRBJ1-5; D not certain. The germline V and J ends were trimmed by 6 bases and 1 base, with 13 bases remaining between them. Germline assignment: CDR1 KGHSH and CDR2 LQKENI. The CDR3 has 15 residues. The CDR3 DNA reads as TGTGCCAGCTCCCCCAATGGTGGCAGCAATCAGCCCCAGCATTTT. It codes for CASSPNGGSNQPQHF. The full variable domain, its missing parts supplied by reference TRBV18 and TRBJ1-5, is NAGVMQNPRHLVRRRGQEARLRCSPMKGHSHVYWYRQLPEEGLKFMVYLQKENIIDESGMPKERFSAEFPKEGPSILRIQQVVRGDSAAYFCASSPNGGSNQPQHFGDGTRLSIL.

The chain uses TRBV7-2 and TRBJ1-5; D may be TRBD1 (6 bases). From germline, CDR1 is SGHTA and CDR2 FQGNSA. The CDR3 loop spans 16 amino acids. Deletions cut 5 bases from V and 6 bases from J, with 20 bases between. CDR3 loop: CASSQTAGGGRQPQHF. The CDR3 DNA reads as TGTGCCAGCAGCCAGACGGCTGGGGGGGGGCGTCAGCCCCAGCATTTT.

The J gene is TRBJ1-2, the V gene TRBV6-5; 7 positions match TRBD1. V lost 4 bases, J lost 5 bases, and 7 bases stayed unmatched. Germline assignment: CDR1 MNHEY and CDR2 SVGAGI. The CDR3 length is 14 residues. CDR3 coding DNA: TGTGCCAGCAGTTGGGTAGGGGGCCAATATGGCTACACCTTC. Translating gives CASSWVGGQYGYTF.

The count of this clone is one. Additional DNA sequences in this sample encode the identical CDR3. The chain links TRBV5-1 to TRBJ2-1; 10 bases match TRBD2. From germline, CDR1 is SGHRS and CDR2 YFSETQ. After removal of 3 bases from V and 5 bases from J, the junction contained 5 bases not matched to a gene. This CDR3 has 15 amino acids. The CDR3 coding sequence is TGCGCCAGCAGCTCCGGGCTAGCGGGGGACAATGAGCAGTTCTTC. This gives the protein CASSSGLAGDNEQFF.

This clone was detected only once. The chain links TRBV7-9 to TRBJ1-2; D is possibly TRBD1 (5 bases). CDR1 and CDR2 from the germline V gene are SEHNR and FQNEAQ (reference sequence). Trimming stripped 11 bases from V and 0 bases from J, with 16 bases between. The length of the CDR3 is 14 residues. The CDR3 loop is CALTPQGANYGYTF. CDR3 bases: TGTGCCCTAACCCCCCAGGGAGCTAACTATGGCTACACCTTC.

This clone was counted once. The chain has TRBV5-1 and TRBJ2-5; TRBD1 agrees at 9 bases. From germline, CDR1 is SGHRS and CDR2 YFSETQ. The ends lost 4 bases at V and 7 bases at J; junction bases unmatched: 11. This CDR3 comprises 15 residues. The CDR3 sequence: CASSPPDRGMGTQYF. Here the CDR3 DNA reads TGCGCCAGCAGCCCCCCGGACAGGGGTATGGGGACCCAGTACTTC. The entire variable domain, with the rest obtained from reference TRBV5-1 and TRBJ2-5, is as follows: KAGVTQTPRYLIKTRGQQVTLSCSPISGHRSVSWYQQTPGQGLQFLFEYFSETQRNKGNFPGRFSGRQFSNSRSEMNVSTLELGDSALYLCASSPPDRGMGTQYFGPGTRLLVL.

This clone turned up a few times. The chain has TRBV5-4 and TRBJ1-2; TRBD1 might be the D (5 bases). The CDR3 runs 12 residues. V was cut by 5 bases and J by 6 bases, with 11 bases left in between. From germline, CDR1 is SGHNT and CDR2 YYREEE (reference sequence). This chain's CDR3 is CASSLGADGYTF. The CDR3 DNA follows: TGTGCCAGCAGTCTAGGGGCGGATGGCTACACCTTC.

The chain has TRBV7-2 and TRBJ1-6; no reliable D call. Deletions cut 5 bases from V and 6 bases from J, with 5 bases between. From germline, CDR1 is SGHTA and CDR2 FQGNSA. The CDR3 runs 12 residues. CDR3 loop: CASSPFNSPLHF. DNA for the CDR3: TGTGCCAGCAGCCCTTTTAATTCACCCCTCCACTTT.

This clone has more than one count but fewer than ten. V gene TRBV11-2 combines with J gene TRBJ1-6; D gene uncertain. Trimming removed 0 bases from V and 6 bases from J, with 9 bases in between. The CDR3 spans 15 residues. Per the germline V gene, CDR1 is SGHAT and CDR2 is FQNNGV. CDR3 sequence: CASSLEGKFNSPLHF. The CDR3 bases are TGTGCCAGCAGCTTAGAAGGAAAGTTTAATTCACCCCTCCACTTT.